A selection of T cell receptor beta chains follows, all from one sample in a study of T cells after yellow fever vaccination. One entry per CDR3 protein results from TCRdb running MiXCR on the 5' RACE reads. Here the sample spans hundreds of thousands of distinct CDR3 sequences, approximately 13% being singletons. This specimen was PBMCs, taken on the day of the yellow fever booster vaccination. All receptors come from a man aged 25 to 40 who received the YFV17D yellow fever vaccine. CDR3s include the opening cysteine and the closing phenylalanine or tryptophan. For some rows the clone size is stated as once, few or many, or as a class when expanded; others skip it.

V gene	clone size	J gene	CDR3 protein
TRBV7-9	-	TRBJ2-7	CASSLAGLGSSSYEQYF
TRBV9	few	TRBJ1-1	CASSVASALDTEAFF
TRBV19	-	TRBJ2-3	CASSIATDTQYF
TRBV4-3	-	TRBJ2-5	CASSQVWGQATETQYF
TRBV7-2	-	TRBJ1-1	CASPPRGAHTEAFF
TRBV20-1	-	TRBJ2-3	CCARDLGSTVTDTQYF
TRBV4-3	few	TRBJ2-2	CASSHPTSGMNTGELFF
TRBV5-1	-	TRBJ2-1	CASSLARQTTRSYNEQFF
TRBV7-8	few	TRBJ2-5	CASSFPPDGGGTQYF
TRBV5-1	few	TRBJ2-2	CATSLTSGRNGELFF
TRBV12-3/TRBV12-4	-	TRBJ2-2	CASGGQTNTGELFF
TRBV7-2	many	TRBJ2-7	CASSSSTSGGTYEQYF
TRBV7-9	-	TRBJ2-6	CASSHRTGSGANVLTF
TRBV7-8	many	TRBJ2-2	CASSPGGANTGELFF
TRBV6-7	-	TRBJ2-1	CASSYSRHYNEQFF
TRBV6-5	many	TRBJ2-7	CASSYSRPKTSGSYEQYF
TRBV20-1	-	TRBJ2-7	CSARAGSGGSYEQYF
TRBV5-6	-	TRBJ2-3	CASSNLPLLTDTDTQYF
TRBV9	few	TRBJ2-3	CASSAMVGTDTQYF
TRBV30	few	TRBJ2-3	CAWRPGFSTDTQYF
TRBV5-4	few	TRBJ2-1	CASSYPGQMDNEQFF
TRBV6-5	few	TRBJ1-1	CASSFERTANTEAFF
TRBV5-4	-	TRBJ2-1	CASSLRIGLRHEQFF
TRBV6-6	few	TRBJ2-7	CASSKQGSEQYF
TRBV7-2	-	TRBJ2-7	CASSLSRGGSYEQYF
TRBV29-1	few	TRBJ2-7	CSVLMGSSYEQYF
TRBV12-3/TRBV12-4	many	TRBJ2-1	CASSFQGTLEGEQFF
TRBV7-2	-	TRBJ2-3	CASSPDRTPQYF
TRBV5-1	few	TRBJ2-1	CASSPPPRNEQFF
TRBV5-1	-	TRBJ2-7	CASSPGLQLYEQYF
TRBV6-2/TRBV6-3	few	TRBJ2-6	CASKRTGGTSGANVLTF
TRBV28	-	TRBJ2-5	CASSFGTGVKETQYF
TRBV9	few	TRBJ2-4	CASSDHRGTPGIQYF
TRBV6-5	once	TRBJ2-7	CASSSPRTGTSYEQYF
TRBV7-9	few	TRBJ1-3	CASSIQSSGNTTYF
TRBV7-2	few	TRBJ2-7	CASSPGHSYEQYF
TRBV7-3	few	TRBJ1-1	CASSISRNTEAFF
TRBV7-9	few	TRBJ1-1	CASSLVGPNTEAFF
TRBV29-1	few	TRBJ2-7	CSSRTGYNEQYF
TRBV13	-	TRBJ1-5	CETEGCNQPQHF
TRBV20-1	few	TRBJ2-7	CSASPQDSYEQYF
TRBV6-5	-	TRBJ2-3	CASSYGTGDTQYF
TRBV7-9	-	TRBJ1-2	CASSLAAVKGYTF
TRBV20-1	-	TRBJ1-4	CSASGTDRGPEGEKLFF
TRBV6-5	-	TRBJ1-2	CASSSTGARGYTF
TRBV28	-	TRBJ2-1	CASSAFTSDRVEQFF
TRBV6-5	few	TRBJ2-1	CASSYSAGYSSYNEQFF
TRBV29-1	-	TRBJ2-1	CSTRDRGYNEQFF
TRBV6-1	-	TRBJ1-6	CASRPVKTGGHNSPLHF
TRBV9	-	TRBJ2-3	CASSVGRVDTQYF
TRBV5-8	-	TRBJ2-7	CASSLNLAGGSPYEQYF
TRBV3-1	-	TRBJ2-7	CASSQVTMGHLYEQYF
TRBV30	-	TRBJ2-1	CAVAIRTGYNEQFF